The 14 T cell receptor beta chains below all came from one sample that was sequenced in a study of T cells in Graves' hyperthyroidism and ophthalmopathy. RNA transcripts were the template for amplifying TCR beta CDR3 regions. Researchers ran a first-round RT-PCR on the TCR CDR3 using the HTBI primer set. TCRdb redid the calling of the multiplex PCR reads with MiXCR, one entry per CDR3 protein. The sample lists a few hundred thousand distinct CDR3 sequences; more than 14% were seen once. The sample consisted of blood. These receptors all stem from a woman aged 40 to 49 with Graves' hyperthyroidism that later progressed to Graves' ophthalmopathy.

Many counts were recorded for this clonotype. The chain links TRBV28 to TRBJ2-7; 7 bases agree with TRBD2. Germline CDR1 MDHEN, CDR2 SYDVKM. Germline trimming cut 3 bases from V and 7 bases from J; bases unmatched to any gene: 6. The CDR3 is 13 residues long. The CDR3 region is CASSLGLSLEQYF. In DNA form, the CDR3 reads TGTGCCAGCAGTTTGGGACTATCTCTGGAGCAGTACTTC. The complete variable domain, with remaining parts taken from reference TRBV28 and TRBJ2-7, reads DVKVTQSSRYLVKRTGEKVFLECVQDMDHENMFWYRQDPGLGLRLIYFSYDVKMKEKGDIPEGYSVSREKKERFSLILESASTNQTSMYLCASSLGLSLEQYFGPGTRLTVT.

This clonotype was observed many times. The rearrangement uses TRBV28 and TRBJ2-2; tentative D call: TRBD1 (5 bases). This CDR3 spans 20 amino acids. Trimming stripped 3 bases from V and 7 bases from J, with 30 bases between. CDR1 is MDHEN, CDR2 SYDVKM, per germline. CDR3 nucleotides: TGTGCCAGCAGTTTGGCTGGGGCCTATCAGAGTCGTGAATACATCGGGGAGCTGTTTTTT. It translates to CASSLAGAYQSREYIGELFF.

This clonotype was counted at least ten times. The chain employs TRBV19 and TRBJ2-2; 9 nucleotides line up with TRBD1. J gave up 7 bases and V 6 bases, and 6 bases lay outside the gene matches. Germline CDR1 and CDR2: LNHDA and SQIVND (reference sequence). This CDR3 comprises 14 residues. As DNA, the CDR3 is TGTGCCAGTAGCGGGACAGGGAGCTTCGGGGAGCTGTTTTTT. Translation gives CASSGTGSFGELFF.

The rearrangement links TRBV7-2 to TRBJ1-1; TRBD1 agrees at 7 bases. Trimming removed 5 bases from V and 0 bases from J; junction bases left unmatched: 9. The germline CDR1 and CDR2 sequences are SGHTA and FQGNSA. The CDR3 is 16 amino acids. In nucleotides, the CDR3 is TGTGCCAGCAGCCCTACCGGGACAGCAGTGAACACTGAAGCTTTCTTT. It yields the protein CASSPTGTAVNTEAFF.

This clonotype was recorded at least ten times. The chain couples TRBV28 to TRBJ1-1; unclear D gene. The CDR3 is 12 residues long. Trimming took off 4 bases at V and 4 bases at J, with 7 bases between the two ends. The germline V gene has CDR1 MDHEN and CDR2 SYDVKM. CDR3 loop: CASSYWVTEAFF. CDR3 nucleotides: TGTGCCAGCAGTTATTGGGTCACTGAAGCTTTCTTT.

This clonotype was picked up many times. One end of the junction varies from germline; a read error may be responsible. The chain links TRBV7-3 to TRBJ2-1; 12 positions match TRBD2. CDR1 and CDR2 from the germline V gene are SGHTA and FQGTGA. This CDR3 is 16 amino acids long. The CDR3 coding sequence is TGCGCCAGCAGCCCCTACACGACTAGCGGGAGAAATGAGCAGTTCTTC. This translates into CASSPYTTSGRNEQFF.

There are many counts of this clonotype. The genes are TRBV7-9 and TRBJ1-6; tentative D call: TRBD1 (5 bases). This CDR3 is 13 amino acids long. CDR1 is SEHNR and CDR2 is FQNEAQ in the germline V gene (reference sequence). V dropped 4 bases and J dropped 8 bases, with 9 bases sitting between them. The chain's CDR3 is CASSSGGYSPLHF. The CDR3 nucleotides read TGTGCCAGCAGCTCCGGGGGGTATTCACCCCTCCACTTT.

Relative to its sample, this clonotype is large. The gene calls are TRBV6-2 or TRBV6-3 and TRBJ2-7; D is unclear. The CDR3 totals 15 residues. V lost 0 bases and J 2 bases, leaving 11 bases between the germline ends. Germline V gene lookup returns CDR1 MNHEY and CDR2 SVGEGT. CDR3 amino acids: CASSYSIGIPYEQYF. The CDR3 nucleotides read TGTGCCAGCAGTTACTCGATAGGGATTCCCTACGAGCAGTACTTC.

This clonotype was recorded many times. The chain carries TRBV10-1 and TRBJ2-5; 9 positions agree with TRBD1. CDR1 is WNHNN, CDR2 SYGVQD, per germline (reference sequence). Trimming cost V 2 bases and J 12 bases; bases outside gene matches: 7. The CDR3 covers 13 residues. CDR3 bases: TGCGCCAGCAGTGAGACAACCGGGACAGGGAAGTACTTC. Translated: CASSETTGTGKYF.

This clonotype was picked up many times. This chain joins TRBV7-9 and TRBJ2-1; D possibly corresponds to TRBD2 (6 bases). Germline V CDR1 and CDR2: SEHNR, FQNEAQ (reference sequence). V was pared by 4 bases and J by 1 base, with 11 bases between. This CDR3 spans 15 amino acids. The CDR3 loop is CASSSPGTSYNEQFF. For the CDR3, the DNA is TGTGCCAGCAGCTCACCCGGGACTTCCTACAATGAGCAGTTCTTC. The full variable domain, rest sourced from reference TRBV7-9 and TRBJ2-1, is DTGVSQNPRHKITKRGQNVTFRCDPISEHNRLYWYRQTLGQGPEFLTYFQNEAQLEKSRLLSDRFSAERPKGSFSTLEIQRTEQGDSAMYLCASSSPGTSYNEQFFGPGTRLTVL.

Relative to its sample, this clonotype is medium-sized. This chain joins TRBV9 and TRBJ2-1; possible D gene TRBD1, 6 bases. CDR3 length: 15 residues. CDR1 is SGDLS, CDR2 YYNGEE, per germline. Trimming cost V 4 bases and J 9 bases, with 20 bases left between them. CDR3 loop: CASSLSGHELGEQFF. The CDR3 DNA sequence: TGTGCCAGCAGCTTATCGGGACATGAATTAGGTGAGCAGTTCTTC.

This clonotype showed up just a few times. The chain links TRBV29-1 to TRBJ1-5; perhaps TRBD1 as D (6 bases). The CDR3 extends over 17 amino acids. Germline-derived CDR1 and CDR2 are SQVTM and ANQGSEA. The V gene lost 4 bases and the J gene lost 0 bases, with 19 bases spanning the gap. CDR3: CSVVLGGTSDSNQPQHF. The CDR3 DNA is TGCAGCGTTGTCTTAGGGGGGACTTCCGATAGCAATCAGCCCCAGCATTTT.

This clonotype was observed at least ten times. The V gene is TRBV29-1, the J gene TRBJ2-1, with 7 bases identical to TRBD2. The CDR3 is made up of 14 amino acids. Germline V lookup: CDR1 SQVTM, CDR2 ANQGSEA. V lost 7 bases to trimming and J lost 4 bases; unmatched junction nucleotides: 10. DNA of the CDR3: TGCAGCGCACTGGGAGCGGGAATATACAATGAGCAGTTCTTC. This translates into CSALGAGIYNEQFF.

The V call is TRBV5-4, the J call TRBJ2-5; 13 bases map to TRBD2. Germline V gives CDR1 SGHNT, CDR2 YYREEE (reference sequence). Trimming removed 3 bases from V and 9 bases from J; junction bases left unmatched: 17. This CDR3 region has 18 residues. Here the CDR3 reads CASSSGGLAGTGPGAQYF. For the CDR3, the DNA is TGTGCCAGCAGCTCGGGGGGACTAGCGGGAACCGGCCCCGGGGCCCAGTACTTC.